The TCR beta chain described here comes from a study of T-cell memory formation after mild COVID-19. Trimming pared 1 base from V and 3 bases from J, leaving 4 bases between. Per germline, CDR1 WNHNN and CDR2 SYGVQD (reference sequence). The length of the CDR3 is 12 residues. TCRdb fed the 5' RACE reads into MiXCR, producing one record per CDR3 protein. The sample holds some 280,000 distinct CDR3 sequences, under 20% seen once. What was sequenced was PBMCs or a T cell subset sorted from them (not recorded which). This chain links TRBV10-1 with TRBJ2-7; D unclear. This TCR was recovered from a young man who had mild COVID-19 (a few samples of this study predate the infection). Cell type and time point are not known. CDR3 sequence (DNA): TGCGCCAGCAGTGAGTATTTCTACGAGCAGTACTTC. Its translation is CASSEYFYEQYF.